This T cell receptor (beta chain) derives from a study of OX40 agonist ivuxolimab in advanced cancers. CDR1 is MDHEN, CDR2 SYDVKM, per germline. The CDR3 spans 14 residues. The germline V and J ends were trimmed by 2 bases and 12 bases, with 16 bases remaining between them. As for this clone: Its specificity is not known.

Method: immunoSEQ multiplex PCR; TCRdb's copy keeps in-frame clones and lacks some. The data show more than 70,000 clones, around 80% seen once. Study-level results: In the 0.1 to 3.0 mg/kg range, CD4+ and CD8+ blood T cells had expanded clonally by week 6.

The source of this sequence is an adult with an advanced solid tumor such as melanoma, head and neck, liver or kidney cancer. The source material was CD4+ or CD8+ T cells sorted from blood, sampled in a trial of the OX40 agonist ivuxolimab. This chain uses TRBV28 with TRBJ1-4; no firm D call. CDR3 sequence: CASSLGVSSAQLFF. The CDR3 region has the DNA TGTGCCAGCAGTTTAGGGGTTTCGAGCGCACAACTGTTTTTT.